This T cell receptor beta chain was sequenced during a study of metastatic and nonmetastatic thyroid tumors. Whole-study context: A comparison of repertoires was made across blood and tumor or nodule tissue from malignant and benign thyroid patients. Regarding the study as a whole: When malignant thyroid tumors were compared with benign nodules, TCR beta diversity was reportedly significantly higher in the malignant tumors. This held in both blood and tumor samples.

CDR1 and CDR2 from the germline V gene are MNHEY and SVGAGI. V gave up 2 bases and J gave up 7 bases, with 4 bases separating them. This CDR3 has 11 residues. Until they underwent thyroid surgery, no patient had received any treatment. Per the authors' pipeline: Across clinicopathological groups, CDR3 differences served as the basis for building a distant-metastasis classifier for papillary thyroid cancer. MiXCR was used by TCRdb to re-call the PCR reads. TCRdb assigned the V and J calls; the authors' analysis was not used. The table records fewer than 70,000 clones, 25% to 30% of them present only once. This clone ranks as medium-sized. The antigen is undetermined.

This sequence originates from a female donor with papillary thyroid cancer or a benign thyroid nodule (not recorded which). Some clones in this sample may be carry-over from other donors' samples. The chain couples TRBV6-5 to TRBJ2-3; D gene uncertain. Sample: blood. DNA for the CDR3: TGTGCCAGCAGTTACCGCAATACGCAGTATTTT. This codes for CASSYRNTQYF.